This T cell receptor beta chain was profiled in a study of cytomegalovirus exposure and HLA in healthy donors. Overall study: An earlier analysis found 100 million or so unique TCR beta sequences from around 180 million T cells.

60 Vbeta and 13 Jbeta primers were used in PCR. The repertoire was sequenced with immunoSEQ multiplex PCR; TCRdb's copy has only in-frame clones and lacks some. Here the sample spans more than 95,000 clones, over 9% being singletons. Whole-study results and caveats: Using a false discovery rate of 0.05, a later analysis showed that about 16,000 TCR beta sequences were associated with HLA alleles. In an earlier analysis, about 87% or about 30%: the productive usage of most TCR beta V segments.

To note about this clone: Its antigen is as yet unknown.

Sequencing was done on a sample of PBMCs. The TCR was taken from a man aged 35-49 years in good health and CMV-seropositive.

The CDR3 region has the DNA TGCAGTGCTAGAGTAGCCCCCGAGCAGTTCTTC. Translated: CSARVAPEQFF. The chain has TRBV20-1 and TRBJ2-1; no firm D call. The CDR3 covers 11 residues. CDR1 is DFQATT and CDR2 is SNEGSKA in the germline V gene (reference sequence). Trimming took off 1 base at V and 10 bases at J, with 8 bases between the two ends.